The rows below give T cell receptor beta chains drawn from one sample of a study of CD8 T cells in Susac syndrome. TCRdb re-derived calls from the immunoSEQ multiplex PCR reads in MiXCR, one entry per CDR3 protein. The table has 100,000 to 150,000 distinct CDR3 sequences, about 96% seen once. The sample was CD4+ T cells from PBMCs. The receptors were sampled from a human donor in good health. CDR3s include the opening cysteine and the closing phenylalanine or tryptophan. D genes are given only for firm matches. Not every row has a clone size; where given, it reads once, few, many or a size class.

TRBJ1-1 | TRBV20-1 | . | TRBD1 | TGCAGTGCTAGCAGGGACAGCCACACTGAAGCTTTCTTT | CSASRDSHTEAFF
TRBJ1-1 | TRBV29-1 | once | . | TGCAGCCTGCGAGGACGGCTTAACACTGAAGCTTTCTTT | CSLRGRLNTEAFF
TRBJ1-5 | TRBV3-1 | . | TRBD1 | TGTGCCAGCAGCCCGCGGGGACAGGGGGGTGGACAGCCCCAGCATTTT | CASSPRGQGGGQPQHF
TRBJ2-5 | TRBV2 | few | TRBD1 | TGTGCCAGCTCTACGACAGGGGGCCAAGAGACCCAGTACTTC | CASSTTGGQETQYF
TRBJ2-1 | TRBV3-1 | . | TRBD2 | TGTGCCAGCAGCCAGGGGGGACTAGCGGGAGTGGATGAGCAGTTCTTC | CASSQGGLAGVDEQFF
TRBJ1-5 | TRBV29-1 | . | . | TGCAGCGTTGCAACAGTGTCGGGCAATCAGCCCCAGCATTTT | CSVATVSGNQPQHF
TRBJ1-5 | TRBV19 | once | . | TGTGCCAGTAGCATGCGGGAGACGGGCAATCAGCCCCAGCATTTT | CASSMRETGNQPQHF
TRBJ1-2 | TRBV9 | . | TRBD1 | TGTGCCAGCAGCGCTTGGGACAGGGGTGGCTACACCTTC | CASSAWDRGGYTF
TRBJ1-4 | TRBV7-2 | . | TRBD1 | TGTGCCAGCAGCCCGTGGGACAGGGAGAATGAGAAACTGTTTTTT | CASSPWDRENEKLFF
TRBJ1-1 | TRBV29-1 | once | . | TGCAGCGTTGCGGAGACCTGGACAGCTTTCTTT | CSVAETWTAFF
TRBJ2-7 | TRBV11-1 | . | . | TGTGCCAGCAGCTCCCTAGTCGACGAGCAGTACTTC | CASSSLVDEQYF
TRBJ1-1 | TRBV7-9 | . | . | TGTGCCAGCAGCTTAGCCAGTTTACCTGAAGCTTTCTTT | CASSLASLPEAFF
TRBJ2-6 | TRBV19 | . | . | TGTGCCAGTAAAAATACCGACAGTTCCTCTGGGGCCAACGTCCTGACTTTC | CASKNTDSSSGANVLTF
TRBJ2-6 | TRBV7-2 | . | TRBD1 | TGTGCCAGCAGCAACAGGGGCGGCTCTGGGGCCAACGTCCTGACTTTC | CASSNRGGSGANVLTF
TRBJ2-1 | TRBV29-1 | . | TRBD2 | TGCAGCGGTCTAGCGGGAGAGTACAATGAGCAGTTCTTC | CSGLAGEYNEQFF
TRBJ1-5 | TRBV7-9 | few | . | TGTGCCAGCAGCTTGGGAGCCAATCAGCCCCAGCATTTT | CASSLGANQPQHF
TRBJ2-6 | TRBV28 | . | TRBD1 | TGTGCCAGCAGTTGGACAGGAACCAGCTCTGGGGCCAACGTCCTGACTTTC | CASSWTGTSSGANVLTF
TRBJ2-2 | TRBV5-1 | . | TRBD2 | TGCGCCAGCAGTTTACTAGCGGGAGGTTCGAACACCGGGGAGCTGTTTTTT | CASSLLAGGSNTGELFF
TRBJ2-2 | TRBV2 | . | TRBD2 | TGTGCCAGCAGTTCTAGCGGGAGTACAACCGGGGAGCTGTTTTTT | CASSSSGSTTGELFF
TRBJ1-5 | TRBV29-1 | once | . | TGCAGCGTCATCGACCTCAATCAGCCCCAGCATTTT | CSVIDLNQPQHF
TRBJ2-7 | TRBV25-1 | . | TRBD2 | TGTGCCAGCGGTCTAGCGGGGGGCTACGAGCAGTACTTC | CASGLAGGYEQYF
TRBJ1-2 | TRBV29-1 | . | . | TGCAGCTCGGGGGGGGGCGTCTATGGCTACACCTTC | CSSGGGVYGYTF
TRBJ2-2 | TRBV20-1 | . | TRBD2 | TGCAGTGCTAGGCGACTAGCGGAAACGAACACCGGGGAGCTGTTTTTT | CSARRLAETNTGELFF
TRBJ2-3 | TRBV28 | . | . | TGTGCCAGCCTACGGTCCCCCCCCGGCACAGATACGCAGTATTTT | CASLRSPPGTDTQYF
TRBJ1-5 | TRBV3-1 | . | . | TGTGCCAGCAGCCAGTGGATTAGCAATCAGCCCCAGCATTTT | CASSQWISNQPQHF
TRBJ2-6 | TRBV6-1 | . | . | TGTGCCAGCAGCCCCTTGGGTGGGCAGTCTTTCTCTGGGGCCAACGTCCTGACTTTC | CASSPLGGQSFSGANVLTF
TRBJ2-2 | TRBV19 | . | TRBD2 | TGTGCCAGTAGTCCCCCGGGGGGGGCGGCCGGGGAGCTGTTTTTT | CASSPPGGAAGELFF
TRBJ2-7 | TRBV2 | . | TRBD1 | TGTGCCAGCACCTCTGGACAGGGGACGTACGAGCAGTACTTC | CASTSGQGTYEQYF
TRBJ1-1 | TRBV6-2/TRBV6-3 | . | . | TGTGCCAGCAGTTACTTGGCCGAAGCTTTCTTT | CASSYLAEAFF
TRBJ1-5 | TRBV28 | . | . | TGTGCCAGCACCGTCCTAAATCAGCCCCAGCATTTT | CASTVLNQPQHF
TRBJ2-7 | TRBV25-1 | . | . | TGTGCCAGCACTCTCCTAACGGGCGTGGGCTACTACGAGCAGTACTTC | CASTLLTGVGYYEQYF